This T cell receptor (beta chain) was identified during a study of T cells after yellow fever vaccination. This clonotype was counted at least ten times. Its antigen is not identified. Germline values: CDR1 SGDLS, CDR2 YYNGEE. CDR3 length: 14 residues. J lost 8 bases, V lost 3 bases, and 7 bases had no gene match. Universal primer sites and UMIs were introduced during 5'RACE template-switching synthesis of TCR cDNA. TCRdb used MiXCR to reprocess the 5' RACE reads, holding one entry per CDR3 protein. In the table there are 90,000 to 150,000 distinct CDR3 sequences, 7.2% of which are singletons. Study-wide findings and caveats: Repertoires obtained by FACS sorting could include abundant clonotypes that entered as contaminants from the bulk population. Subsequent to the booster, the majority of primary-vaccination clones reappeared (around 95% CD4, roughly 90% CD8).

The J gene is TRBJ1-4, the V gene TRBV9, with TRBD1 identical over 7 bases. The clonotype originates from a man aged 18 to 35 who received the YFV17D yellow fever vaccine. Sequenced here: CD4+ T cells sorted from PBMCs, sampled more than 35 days after the first yellow fever vaccination. The DNA of the CDR3 is TGTGCCAGCAGCGCTCGACGACAGGGAGAAAAACTGTTTTTT. It yields the protein CASSARRQGEKLFF.